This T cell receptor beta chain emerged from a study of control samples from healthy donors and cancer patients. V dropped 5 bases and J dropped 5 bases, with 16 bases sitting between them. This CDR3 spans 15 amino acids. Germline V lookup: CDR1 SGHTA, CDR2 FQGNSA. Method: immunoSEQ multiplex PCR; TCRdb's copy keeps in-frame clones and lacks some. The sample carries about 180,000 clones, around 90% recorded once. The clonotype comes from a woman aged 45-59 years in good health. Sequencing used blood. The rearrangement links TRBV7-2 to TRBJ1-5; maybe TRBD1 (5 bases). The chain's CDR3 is CASSPLPGGYQPQHF. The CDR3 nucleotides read TGTGCCAGCAGCCCCCTTCCGGGGGGGTATCAGCCCCAGCATTTT.